The 18 T cell receptor beta chains below all came from one sample that was sequenced in a study of neoadjuvant nivolumab and ipilimumab in lung cancer. Generated by immunoSEQ multiplex PCR, the TCRdb table keeps only in-frame clones and is missing some. Here the sample spans approximately 9,600 clones, 70% to 85% being singletons. The sequencing here drew on tumor tissue, taken after neoadjuvant nivolumab, alone or with ipilimumab, at or shortly before surgery. These receptor sequences come from an adult with non-small cell lung cancer.

The genes are TRBV5-6 and TRBJ1-2; 7 bases agree with TRBD1. Germline loops: CDR1 SGHDT, CDR2 YYEEEE. Trimming at V came to 0 bases and at J to 4 bases, leaving 3 bases not matched to a gene. There are 14 residues in the CDR3. CDR3 loop: CASSLGQGGYGYTF. CDR3 DNA sequence: TGTGCCAGCAGCTTGGGACAGGGTGGCTATGGCTACACCTTC.

The chain links TRBV4-3 to TRBJ1-4, with D possibly matching TRBD1 (5 bases). CDR1 is LGHNA, CDR2 YSLEER, per germline. V shed 3 bases and J shed 7 bases, with 12 bases lying between them. The CDR3 contains 14 residues. CDR3 in DNA: TGCGCCAGCAGCCACGGGACGGGGAGTGAAAAACTGTTTTTT. It translates to CASSHGTGSEKLFF.

V is TRBV5-1 and J is TRBJ1-2; D gene uncertain. V lost 0 bases and J lost 0, with 9 bases in between. Germline values: CDR1 SGHRS, CDR2 YFSETQ. The CDR3 is 15 amino acids. CDR3 region: CASSLDPNTNYGYTF. The CDR3 DNA reads TGCGCCAGCAGCTTGGATCCGAACACTAACTATGGCTACACCTTC.

This clone was seen more than once but under ten times. The chain recombines TRBV5-4 with TRBJ2-7; D is perhaps TRBD1 or TRBD2 (5 bases each). This CDR3 is built from 18 residues. Germline assignment: CDR1 SGHNT and CDR2 YYREEE (reference sequence). The V end was cut by 3 bases, the J end by 0 bases, with 22 bases between. CDR3 nucleotide sequence: TGTGCCAGCAGCTGGGGACCTAGACAGACTGGCTACTCCTACGAGCAGTACTTC. This encodes CASSWGPRQTGYSYEQYF.

The gene calls are TRBV10-1 and TRBJ1-1; D is unclear. Germline V gene sequence: CDR1 WNHNN, CDR2 SYGVQD (reference sequence). V was shortened by 8 bases and J by 7 bases, with 8 bases between the two germline ends. CDR3 size: 10 residues. DNA of the CDR3: TGCGCCAGCCAAAGACATGAAGCTTTCTTT. This gives the protein CASQRHEAFF.

V and J are TRBV9 and TRBJ2-5; a possible D gene is TRBD2 (5 bases). Germline CDR1 SGDLS, CDR2 YYNGEE. This CDR3 comprises 13 residues. V lost 4 bases to trimming and J lost 4 bases, with 11 bases between them. CDR3 DNA sequence: TGTGCCAGCAGCCGGGTTGCGGGAGAGACCCAGTACTTC. The encoded protein is CASSRVAGETQYF.

The V call is TRBV5-1, the J call TRBJ2-7; 9 positions agree with TRBD1. From germline, CDR1 is SGHRS and CDR2 YFSETQ. The CDR3 sequence is 13 residues long. Unmatched junction bases numbered 4, after V lost 4 bases and J lost 5 bases. CDR3 in DNA: TGCGCCAGCAGCCTTAGGACAGGGGACGAGCAGTACTTC. It is translated as CASSLRTGDEQYF.

The rearrangement uses TRBV7-2 and TRBJ2-7; D unresolved. The germline V gene has CDR1 SGHTA and CDR2 FQGNSA. V lost 5 bases, J lost 4 bases, and 6 bases lay in between. The CDR3 consists of 11 residues. The CDR3 coding sequence is TGTGCCAGCAGCAACGTATACGAGCAGTACTTC. Protein sequence: CASSNVYEQYF.

The chain couples TRBV19 to TRBJ1-1; 7 bases map to TRBD1. From germline, CDR1 is LNHDA and CDR2 SQIVND (reference sequence). The CDR3 has 14 residues. Germline trimming cut 7 bases from V and 0 bases from J; bases unmatched to any gene: 5. The CDR3 loop is CASTRGLLNTEAFF. DNA for the CDR3: TGTGCCAGTACAAGGGGGCTTTTGAACACTGAAGCTTTCTTT.

The chain combines TRBV7-3 with TRBJ2-3; D may be TRBD1 (6 bases). This CDR3 has 14 residues. Germline V gene data show CDR1 as SGHTA and CDR2 as FQGTGA. With 4 bases removed from V and 2 bases from J, the gap between germline ends came to 10 bases. CDR3 amino acids: CASSSGQITDTQYF. As DNA, the CDR3 is TGTGCCAGCAGCTCCGGACAGATCACAGATACGCAGTATTTT.

The chain joins TRBV28 to TRBJ2-1; a weak D match, TRBD1 (6 bases). Germline V lookup: CDR1 MDHEN, CDR2 SYDVKM. The CDR3 spans 15 residues. V was cut by 6 bases and J by 2 bases, with 14 bases left in between. CDR3 protein: CASRYREFAYNEQFF. The CDR3 coding sequence is TGTGCCAGCAGATACAGGGAATTCGCCTACAATGAGCAGTTCTTC.

This clone has just a few counts. The J gene is TRBJ1-2, the V gene TRBV29-1; 8 nucleotides align to TRBD1. This CDR3 spans 13 amino acids. Germline-derived CDR1 and CDR2 are SQVTM and ANQGSEA. The V segment lost 3 bases and the J segment 2 bases; nucleotides outside the gene matches: 2. The CDR3 region has the DNA TGCAGCGTTGACCGACAGGGGAACTATGGCTACACCTTC. This sequence encodes CSVDRQGNYGYTF.

The chain joins TRBV4-2 to TRBJ2-1; the match to TRBD1 covers 7 bases. The germline CDR1 and CDR2 sequences are LGHNA and YNFKEQ. The CDR3 contains 15 residues. V gave up 4 bases and J gave up 2 bases; unmatched junction bases: 5. The DNA for the CDR3 is TGTGCCAGCAGCCGACAGGGCCAAACCTACAATGAGCAGTTCTTC. It specifies CASSRQGQTYNEQFF.

This clone was recorded once. This rearrangement joins TRBV7-8 to TRBJ2-3; D may match TRBD1 or TRBD2 (5 bases each). Trimming cost V 4 bases and J 2 bases, with 19 bases left between them. The CDR3 extends over 17 amino acids. Germline-derived CDR1 and CDR2 are SGHVS and FQNEAQ. CDR3 nucleotides: TGTGCCAGCAGCTACGGCGCCGGGACCCAGGCCACAGATACGCAGTATTTT. This translates into CASSYGAGTQATDTQYF.

The table lists this clone with a few counts. V gene TRBV7-8 combines with J gene TRBJ2-1; 11 nucleotides line up with TRBD2. The ends lost 1 base at V and 8 bases at J; junction bases unmatched: 16. CDR1 and CDR2 (germline): SGHVS, FQNEAQ. The CDR3 sequence is 19 residues long. The CDR3 here is CASSLVPLWLAGGTYEQFF. The CDR3 nucleotides read TGTGCCAGCAGCTTAGTCCCCCTTTGGCTAGCGGGAGGTACCTATGAGCAGTTCTTC.

The CDR3 DNA follows: TGTGCCAGCAGCCGGGGTTCCTACAATGAGCAGTTCTTC. Its translation: CASSRGSYNEQFF. The rearrangement links TRBV14 to TRBJ2-1, with D hard to call. CDR1 is SGHDN and CDR2 is FVKESK in the germline V gene. The V end lost 4 bases, the J end lost 1 base, and 5 bases lay between the germline ends. This CDR3 region has 13 residues. Combining the CDR3 with reference TRBV14 and TRBJ2-1 gives the whole variable domain EAGVTQFPSHSVIEKGQTVTLRCDPISGHDNLYWYRRVMGKEIKFLLHFVKESKQDESGMPNNRFLAERTGGTYSTLKVQPAELEDSGVYFCASSRGSYNEQFFGPGTRLTVL.

V usage is TRBV25-1 and J usage is TRBJ2-7, with TRBD1 identical over 7 bases. This CDR3 has 15 amino acids. Germline CDR1 and CDR2: MGHDK and SYGVNS. V shed 3 bases, J shed 3 bases, and the junction held 8 bases outside the gene matches. CDR3 amino acids: CASSDVWAGGYEQYF. For the CDR3, the DNA is TGTGCCAGCAGTGACGTTTGGGCAGGGGGCTACGAGCAGTACTTC.

The chain employs TRBV27 and TRBJ2-7; TRBD2 aligns across 11 bases. The V and J ends lost 2 bases and 9 bases, in that order; junction bases with no gene match: 9. The CDR3 sequence is 15 residues long. Germline values: CDR1 MNHEY, CDR2 SMNVEV (reference sequence). CDR3 in amino acids: CASSLVPGLAVGQYF. CDR3 bases: TGTGCCAGCAGTTTAGTCCCGGGACTAGCGGTTGGGCAGTACTTC.